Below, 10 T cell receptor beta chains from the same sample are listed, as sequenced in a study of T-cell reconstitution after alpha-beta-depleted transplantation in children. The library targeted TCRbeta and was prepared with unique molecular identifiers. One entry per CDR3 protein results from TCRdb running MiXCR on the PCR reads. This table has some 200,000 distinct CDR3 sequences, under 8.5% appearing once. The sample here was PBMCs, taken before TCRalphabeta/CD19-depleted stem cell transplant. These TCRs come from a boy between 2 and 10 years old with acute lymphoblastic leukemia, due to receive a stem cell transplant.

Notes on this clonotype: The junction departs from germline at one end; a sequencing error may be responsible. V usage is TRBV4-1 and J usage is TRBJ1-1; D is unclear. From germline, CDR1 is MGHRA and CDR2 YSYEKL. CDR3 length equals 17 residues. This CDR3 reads CASSQVDLGFLNTKAFF. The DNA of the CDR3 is TGCGCCAGCAGCCAAGTCGATCTGGGGTTCTTGAACACTAAAGCTTTCTTT.

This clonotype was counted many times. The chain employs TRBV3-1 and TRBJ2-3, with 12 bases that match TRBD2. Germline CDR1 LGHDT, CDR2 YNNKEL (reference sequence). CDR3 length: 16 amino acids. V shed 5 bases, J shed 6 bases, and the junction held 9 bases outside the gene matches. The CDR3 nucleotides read TGTGCCAGCAGCTCCGAATGGACTAGCGGGAATGATACGCAGTATTTT. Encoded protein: CASSSEWTSGNDTQYF.

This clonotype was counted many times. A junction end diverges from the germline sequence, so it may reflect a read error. CDR3 sequence (DNA): TGCAGTGCTGGAGATAGCGGGAGACCAGACAATGAGCAGTTCTTC. Its translation is CSAGDSGRPDNEQFF. The chain is built from TRBV20-1 and TRBJ2-1; 9 bases are shared with TRBD2. CDR3 size: 15 residues. The germline V gene encodes CDR1 DFQATT and CDR2 SNEGSKA (reference sequence).

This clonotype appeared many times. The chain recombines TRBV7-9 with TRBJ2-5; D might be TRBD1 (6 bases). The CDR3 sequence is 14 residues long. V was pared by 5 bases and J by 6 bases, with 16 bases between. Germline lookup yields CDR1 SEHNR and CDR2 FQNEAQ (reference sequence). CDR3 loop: CASSPEGRGKTQYF. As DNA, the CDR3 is TGTGCCAGCAGCCCCGAGGGCAGGGGAAAGACCCAGTACTTC.

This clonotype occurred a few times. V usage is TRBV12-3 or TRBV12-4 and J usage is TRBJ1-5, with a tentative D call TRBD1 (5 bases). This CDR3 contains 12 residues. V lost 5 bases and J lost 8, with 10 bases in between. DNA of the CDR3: TGTGCCAGCAGTATCGGGGGGGAGCCCCAGCATTTT. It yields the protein CASSIGGEPQHF.

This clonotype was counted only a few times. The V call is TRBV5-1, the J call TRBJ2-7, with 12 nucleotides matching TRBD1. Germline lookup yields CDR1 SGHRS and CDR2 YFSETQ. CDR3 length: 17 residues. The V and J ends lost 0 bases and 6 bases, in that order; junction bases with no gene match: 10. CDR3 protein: CASSLGTGTGGAGEQYF. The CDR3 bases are TGCGCCAGCAGCTTGGGTACCGGGACAGGGGGCGCGGGCGAGCAGTACTTC.

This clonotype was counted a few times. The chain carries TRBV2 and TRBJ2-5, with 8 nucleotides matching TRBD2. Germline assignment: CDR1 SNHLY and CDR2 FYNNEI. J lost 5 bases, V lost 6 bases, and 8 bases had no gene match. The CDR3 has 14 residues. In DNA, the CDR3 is TGTGCCAGCAGGAAGAACGGGGGGGTGGAGACCCAGTACTTC. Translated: CASRKNGGVETQYF.

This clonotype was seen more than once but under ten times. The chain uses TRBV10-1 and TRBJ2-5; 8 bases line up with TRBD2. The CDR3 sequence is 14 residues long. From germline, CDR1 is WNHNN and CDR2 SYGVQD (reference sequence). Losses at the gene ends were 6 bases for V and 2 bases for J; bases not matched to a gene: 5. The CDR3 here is CASSTGGPQETQYF. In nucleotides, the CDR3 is TGCGCCAGCAGCACGGGGGGGCCGCAAGAGACCCAGTACTTC.

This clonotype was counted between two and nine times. CDR3 coding DNA: TGCGCCAGCAGCCACCACTCAGATTATAGCTCCTACAATGAGCAGTTCTTC. Its translation is CASSHHSDYSSYNEQFF. The V and J genes are TRBV5-1 and TRBJ2-1; D not certain. The CDR3 sequence is 17 residues long. Germline assignment: CDR1 SGHRS and CDR2 YFSETQ. Trimming took off 4 bases at V and 0 bases at J, with 17 bases between the two ends.

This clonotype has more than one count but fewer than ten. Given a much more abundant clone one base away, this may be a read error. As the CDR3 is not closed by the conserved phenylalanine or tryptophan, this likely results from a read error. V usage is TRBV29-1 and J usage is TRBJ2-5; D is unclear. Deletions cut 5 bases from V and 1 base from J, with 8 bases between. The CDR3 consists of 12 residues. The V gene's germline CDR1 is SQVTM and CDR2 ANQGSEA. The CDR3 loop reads CSVSEAQETQYL. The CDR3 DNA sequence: TGCAGCGTTTCCGAGGCCCAAGAGACCCAGTACTTG.